This is a list of T cell receptor beta chains from one sample in a study of cytomegalovirus exposure and HLA in healthy donors. Profiling relied on immunoSEQ multiplex PCR, and the TCRdb table lists in-frame clones only, not all of them. The table has 200,000 to 250,000 clones, about 89% seen once. Sequences were obtained from PBMCs. The receptors derive from a woman between 18 and 29 years old in good health and CMV-seronegative. CDR3s include the opening cysteine and the closing phenylalanine or tryptophan. Each record gives: V gene, D gene, clone size, CDR3 length, J gene, CDR3 protein, CDR3 DNA. D genes are given only for firm matches. Where a row states a size, it is once, few, many or the class of an expanded clone; other rows omit it.

TRBV6-1,TRBD1,-,16,TRBJ2-7,CASSDLDRDGSYEQYF,TGTGCCAGCAGTGACTTAGACAGGGATGGCTCCTACGAGCAGTACTTC
TRBV7-8,-,-,15,TRBJ2-7,CASSLAPGLVYEQYF,TGTGCCAGCAGCTTAGCGCCGGGGTTGGTGTACGAGCAGTACTTC
TRBV19,-,-,15,TRBJ1-4,CASSIVLGGNEKLFF,TGTGCCAGTAGTATAGTCTTGGGGGGTAATGAAAAACTGTTTTTT
TRBV5-1,-,-,15,TRBJ1-1,CASSPDRGGDTEAFF,TGCGCCAGCAGCCCCGATAGGGGAGGAGACACTGAAGCTTTCTTT
TRBV9,TRBD2,-,16,TRBJ2-5,CASSIQTSGGQETQYF,TGTGCCAGCAGCATCCAGACTAGCGGGGGACAAGAGACCCAGTACTTC
TRBV16,-,-,15,TRBJ1-2,CASSPPAGSNYGYTF,TGTGCCAGCAGCCCACCCGCAGGTTCTAACTATGGCTACACCTTC
TRBV5-5,TRBD1,-,13,TRBJ1-1,CASTGTGQPEAFF,TGTGCCAGCACCGGGACAGGGCAGCCTGAAGCTTTCTTT
TRBV13,-,-,14,TRBJ1-2,CASSLGLGQCGYTF,TGTGCCAGCAGCTTAGGATTAGGACAGTGTGGCTACACCTTC
TRBV13,-,-,15,TRBJ1-2,CASSPRSATNYGYTF,TGTGCCAGCAGCCCCCGCTCCGCGACTAACTATGGCTACACCTTC
TRBV7-3,-,-,13,TRBJ2-3,CASSFRGTDTQYF,TGTGCCAGCAGCTTCCGGGGCACAGATACGCAGTATTTT
TRBV5-1,-,-,14,TRBJ2-5,CASSSTPYPETQYF,TGCGCCAGCAGCTCGACACCGTACCCGGAGACCCAGTACTTC
TRBV4-2,TRBD2,-,16,TRBJ2-7,CASSQGLAGGQYEQYF,TGTGCCAGCAGCCAAGGACTAGCGGGAGGGCAGTACGAGCAGTACTTC
TRBV4-3,TRBD2,-,16,TRBJ2-1,CASSQEAGGLVDEQFF,TGCGCCAGCAGCCAAGAAGCGGGGGGGCTAGTTGATGAGCAGTTCTTC
TRBV4-2,-,-,16,TRBJ1-6,CASRLTGRDYNSPLHF,TGTGCCAGCAGACTAACGGGTCGTGACTATAATTCACCCCTCCACTTT
TRBV6-1,TRBD1,-,15,TRBJ1-1,CASSAFGQVNTEAFF,TGTGCCAGCAGTGCCTTTGGACAGGTCAACACTGAAGCTTTCTTT
TRBV4-1,TRBD2,-,15,TRBJ2-2,CASSHPLAGTGELFF,TGCGCCAGCAGCCATCCACTAGCGGGGACCGGGGAGCTGTTTTTT
TRBV23-1,TRBD2,-,16,TRBJ2-7,CASSRQTSGLNYEQYF,TGCGCCAGCAGTCGCCAAACTAGCGGGCTCAACTACGAGCAGTACTTC
TRBV7-8,-,-,14,TRBJ1-2,CASSLGTHSEGYTF,TGTGCCAGCAGCTTAGGAACGCATAGCGAGGGCTACACCTTC
TRBV18,-,-,14,TRBJ2-7,CASSAVGGQDEQYF,TGTGCCAGCTCTGCGGTCGGGGGGCAGGACGAGCAGTACTTC
TRBV5-1,-,once,17,TRBJ2-3,CASSPQPAGDYTDTQYF,TGCGCCAGCAGCCCCCAACCGGCAGGGGACTACACAGATACGCAGTATTTT
TRBV7-2,-,-,17,TRBJ2-4,CASSLGQAGAPKNIQYF,TGTGCCAGCAGCTTAGGGCAGGCAGGGGCTCCCAAAAACATTCAGTACTTC
TRBV29-1,-,-,12,TRBJ2-4,CSVAGVKNIQYF,TGCAGCGTTGCAGGGGTCAAAAACATTCAGTACTTC
TRBV5-1,TRBD2,-,15,TRBJ2-7,CASSLTSGSAYEQYF,TGCGCCAGCAGCCTAACTAGCGGGAGCGCCTACGAGCAGTACTTC
TRBV9,TRBD1,-,15,TRBJ2-7,CASSQGTGSPYEQYF,TGTGCCAGCAGCCAAGGGACAGGTTCTCCCTACGAGCAGTACTTC
TRBV19,-,-,13,TRBJ2-3,CASSMDSTDTQYF,TGTGCCAGTAGTATGGACTCCACAGATACGCAGTATTTT
TRBV6-5,-,-,13,TRBJ2-7,CASWDFPSYEQYF,TGTGCCAGCTGGGACTTCCCTTCGTACGAGCAGTACTTC
TRBV5-4,-,-,16,TRBJ2-1,CASSLAGSASYNEQFF,TGTGCCAGCAGCTTGGCCGGGTCAGCGTCCTACAATGAGCAGTTCTTC
TRBV10-3,-,-,14,TRBJ1-4,CAISEPGPSEKLFF,TGTGCCATCAGTGAGCCTGGCCCTTCTGAAAAACTGTTTTTT
TRBV5-4,TRBD1,-,13,TRBJ1-2,CASSYTGDRGYTF,TGTGCCAGCAGCTACACAGGGGACAGAGGCTACACCTTC
TRBV4-1,TRBD1,-,15,TRBJ2-1,CASSQPRDRNNEQFF,TGCGCCAGCAGCCAACCCCGGGACAGGAACAATGAGCAGTTCTTC
TRBV6-1,TRBD1,-,15,TRBJ1-1,CASSVGGQWDTEAFF,TGTGCCAGCAGTGTAGGGGGACAGTGGGACACTGAAGCTTTCTTT
TRBV10-3,-,-,14,TRBJ2-3,CAIKEGGGTDTQYF,TGTGCCATCAAGGAAGGGGGGGGGACAGATACGCAGTATTTT
TRBV11-2,-,-,15,TRBJ1-3,CASSPWGGAVNTIYF,TGTGCCAGCAGCCCCTGGGGGGGGGCGGTGAACACCATATATTTT
TRBV2,-,-,15,TRBJ2-2,CASSEWGANTGELFF,TGTGCCAGCAGTGAGTGGGGGGCGAACACCGGGGAGCTGTTTTTT
TRBV9,TRBD2,-,15,TRBJ2-7,CASSASGGPGYEQYF,TGTGCCAGCAGTGCTAGCGGGGGTCCTGGGTACGAGCAGTACTTC
TRBV19,-,-,13,TRBJ2-7,CASRRQDTYEQYF,TGTGCCAGTAGAAGACAGGACACCTACGAGCAGTACTTC
TRBV11-2,-,-,15,TRBJ1-1,CASSLLGVGGTEAFF,TGTGCCAGCAGCCTCCTAGGCGTCGGAGGCACTGAAGCTTTCTTT
TRBV28,-,-,18,TRBJ2-1,CASRGTGSIGRRGNEQFF,TGTGCCAGCAGGGGGACAGGAAGTATCGGGAGGAGAGGAAATGAGCAGTTCTTC
TRBV5-1,-,-,13,TRBJ1-1,CASSLVAITEAFF,TGCGCCAGCAGCTTGGTAGCAATCACTGAAGCTTTCTTT
TRBV5-1,-,-,15,TRBJ2-5,CASSLVGTGGETQYF,TGCGCCAGCAGCTTGGTTGGGACCGGGGGAGAGACCCAGTACTTC
TRBV18,TRBD1,-,16,TRBJ2-3,CASSPRTGPFADTQYF,TGTGCCAGCTCACCACGGACAGGGCCATTCGCAGATACGCAGTATTTT
TRBV27,-,-,12,TRBJ1-2,CASRDIQHGYTF,TGTGCCAGTCGGGACATACAACATGGCTACACCTTC
TRBV28,TRBD1,-,15,TRBJ1-6,CASSFRDRYNSPLHF,TGTGCCAGCAGTTTCCGGGACAGATATAATTCACCCCTCCACTTT
TRBV5-8,TRBD1,few,18,TRBJ2-6,CASSFLWTGVSGANVLTF,TGTGCCAGCAGCTTCTTGTGGACAGGGGTCTCTGGGGCCAACGTCCTGACTTTC
TRBV11-2,-,-,13,TRBJ2-7,CARKSSCSYEQYF,TGTGCCAGGAAGTCGAGTTGCTCCTACGAGCAGTACTTC
TRBV4-2,-,once,14,TRBJ1-2,CASSQDTTGYGYTF,TGTGCCAGCAGCCAAGATACCACAGGGTATGGCTACACCTTC
TRBV7-2,TRBD2,few,14,TRBJ2-5,CASSSMGGKETQYF,TGTGCCAGCAGCTCGATGGGGGGGAAAGAGACCCAGTACTTC
TRBV11-2,-,-,12,TRBJ1-2,CASSLSRYRYTF,TGTGCCAGCAGCTTAAGTCGCTATCGCTACACCTTC
TRBV18,TRBD1,-,17,TRBJ1-6,CASSPPSRDRAKSPLHF,TGTGCCAGCTCACCACCCTCCCGGGACAGGGCAAAATCACCCCTCCACTTT
TRBV19,-,-,15,TRBJ1-2,CASSIQEALFYGYTF,TGTGCCAGTAGTATCCAGGAGGCATTGTTCTATGGCTACACCTTC
TRBV2,-,-,12,TRBJ2-5,CGDSAEGETQYF,TGTGGAGATTCAGCGGAGGGGGAGACCCAGTACTTC